This T cell receptor beta chain was sequenced in a study of T cell changes during pregnancy in multiple sclerosis. This CDR3 comprises 15 residues. Trimming removed 2 bases at V and 4 bases at J, with 15 bases between. Per germline, CDR1 SGHDT and CDR2 YYEEEE. Assay: immunoSEQ multiplex PCR; the TCRdb copy retains only in-frame clones and omits some. The table shows roughly 63,000 clones, with 80% to 95% occurring only once. The source material was peripheral blood, sampled in the second trimester of pregnancy. This chain joins TRBV5-6 and TRBJ1-1; D is uncertain. The sequence was obtained from a female donor in good health, enrolled as a control in a pregnancy study. CDR3 protein: CASSFLINPTTEAFF. CDR3 bases: TGTGCCAGCAGCTTCTTGATAAACCCTACCACTGAAGCTTTCTTT.